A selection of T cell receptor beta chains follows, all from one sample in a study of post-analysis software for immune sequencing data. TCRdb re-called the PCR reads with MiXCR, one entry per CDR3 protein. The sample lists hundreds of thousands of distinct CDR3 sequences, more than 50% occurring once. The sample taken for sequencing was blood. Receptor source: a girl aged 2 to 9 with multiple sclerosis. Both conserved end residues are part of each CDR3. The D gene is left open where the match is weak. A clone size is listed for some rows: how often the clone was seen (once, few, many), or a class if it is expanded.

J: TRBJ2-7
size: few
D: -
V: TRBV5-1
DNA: TGCGCCAGCAGCTTCGACAGGCTCCACAATGAGCAGTACTTC
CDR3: CASSFDRLHNEQYF

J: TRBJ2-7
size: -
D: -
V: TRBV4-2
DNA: TGTGCCAGCAGCCAAGATAATTCCCCCTCCTACGAGCAGTACTTC
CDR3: CASSQDNSPSYEQYF

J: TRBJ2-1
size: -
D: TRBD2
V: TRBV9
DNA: TGTGCCAGCTCTCATTCCGGGACTAGCGGGTACAATGAGCAGTTCTTC
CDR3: CASSHSGTSGYNEQFF

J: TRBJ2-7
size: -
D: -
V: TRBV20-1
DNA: TGCAGTGCTACCCCAGGCGGTGGCGGCTCCTACGAGCAGTACTTC
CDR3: CSATPGGGGSYEQYF

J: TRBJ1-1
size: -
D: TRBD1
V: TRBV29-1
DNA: TGCAGCGTTTGGACAGGGGGGACTGAAGCTTTCTTT
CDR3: CSVWTGGTEAFF

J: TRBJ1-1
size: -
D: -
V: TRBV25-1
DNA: TGTGCCAGCAGACCGACGGACAGTTACACTGAAGCTTTCTTT
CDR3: CASRPTDSYTEAFF

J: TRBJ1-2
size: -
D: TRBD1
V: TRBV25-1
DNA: TGTGCCAGCAGTGTATTCGGGACAGGGGAACTCTATGGCTACACCTTC
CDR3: CASSVFGTGELYGYTF

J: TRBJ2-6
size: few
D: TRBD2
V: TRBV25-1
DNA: TGTGCCAGCGGGACTAGCGGGAGATCTGGGGCCAACGTCCTGACTTTC
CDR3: CASGTSGRSGANVLTF

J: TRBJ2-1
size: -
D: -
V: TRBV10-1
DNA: TGCGCCAGCAGCTGGGGGACCGGGATGGGGAATGAGCAGTTCTTC
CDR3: CASSWGTGMGNEQFF

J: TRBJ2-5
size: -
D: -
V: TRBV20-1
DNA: TGCAGGGCTAGAGAGGCACTTTCCCAAGAGACCCAGTACTTC
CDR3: CRAREALSQETQYF

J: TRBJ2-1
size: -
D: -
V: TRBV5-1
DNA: TGCGCCAGCAGCTGGGGTATCGTATCAGACGAGCAGTTCTTC
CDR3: CASSWGIVSDEQFF

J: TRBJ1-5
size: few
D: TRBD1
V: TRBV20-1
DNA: TGCAGTGCTCACCAAGGGGGGACAGGGAGGAATCAGCCCCAGCATTTT
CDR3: CSAHQGGTGRNQPQHF

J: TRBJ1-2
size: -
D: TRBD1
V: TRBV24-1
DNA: TGTGCCACCAGTGCCCAGTCCGGACAGGGGTATGGCTACACCTTC
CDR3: CATSAQSGQGYGYTF

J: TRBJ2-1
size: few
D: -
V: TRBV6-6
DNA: TGTGCCAGCAGTAAACCCGGGACACCGTACAATGAGCAGTTCTTC
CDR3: CASSKPGTPYNEQFF

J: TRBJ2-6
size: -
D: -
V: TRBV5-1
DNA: TGCGCCAGCAGCCAACCCCCTCTAGGGGCCAACGTCCTGACTTTC
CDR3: CASSQPPLGANVLTF

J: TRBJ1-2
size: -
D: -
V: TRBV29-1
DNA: TGCAGCGTACCCCCGGTCGGTGACGACTATGGCTACACCTTC
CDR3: CSVPPVGDDYGYTF

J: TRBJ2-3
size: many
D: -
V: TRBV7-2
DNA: TGTGCCAGCAGCTCGTGGGTGGGGGCAGATACGCAGTATTTT
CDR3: CASSSWVGADTQYF

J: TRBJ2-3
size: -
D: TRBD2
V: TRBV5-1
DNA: TGCGCCAGCAGCCGTTGGACTAGCGAGGTTTCAGATACGCAGTATTTT
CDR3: CASSRWTSEVSDTQYF

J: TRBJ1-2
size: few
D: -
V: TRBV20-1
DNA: TGCAGTGCTAGAGATCGATGGGGCTATGGCTACACCTTC
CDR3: CSARDRWGYGYTF

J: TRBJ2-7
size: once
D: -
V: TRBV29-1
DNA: TGCAGCGTCCAGGTGGTCGGGGGCTACGAGCAGTACTTC
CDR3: CSVQVVGGYEQYF

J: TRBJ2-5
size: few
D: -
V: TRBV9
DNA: TGTGCCAGCAGCGTATCTGGGGAGACCCAGTACTTC
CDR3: CASSVSGETQYF

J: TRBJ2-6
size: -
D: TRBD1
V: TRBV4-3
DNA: TGCGCCAGCAGCCAACGGACAGGGGGAACTCCTGGGGCCAACGTCCTGACTTTC
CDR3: CASSQRTGGTPGANVLTF

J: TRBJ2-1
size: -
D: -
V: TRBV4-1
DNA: TGCGCCAGCAGCCAGGTCTCGGACGCAAGCTCCTACAATGAGCAGTTCTTC
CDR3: CASSQVSDASSYNEQFF

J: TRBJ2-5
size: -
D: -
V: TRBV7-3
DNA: TGTGCCAGCAGCTCCGGACTAGGGGGACAAGAGACCCAGTACTTC
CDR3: CASSSGLGGQETQYF

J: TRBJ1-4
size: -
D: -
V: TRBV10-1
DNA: TGCGCCAGCAGTGAGGCAGGAGAGCATGAAAAACTGTTTTTT
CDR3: CASSEAGEHEKLFF

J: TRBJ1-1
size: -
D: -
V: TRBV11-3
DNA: TGTGCCAGCAGCTTTGGGCGGCAACTCATGAACACTGAAGCTTTCTTT
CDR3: CASSFGRQLMNTEAFF